This passage covers 22 T cell receptor beta chains from one sample sequenced in a study of T cells in Graves' hyperthyroidism and ophthalmopathy. Amplified TCR beta CDR3 regions derived from RNA transcripts. Initially, a first-round RT-PCR of the TCR CDR3 employed the HTBI primer set. TCRdb re-called the multiplex PCR reads through MiXCR, storing one row per CDR3 protein. The table records fewer than 700,000 distinct CDR3 sequences, roughly 17% of them present only once. Sequenced material: blood. The receptors originated from a woman in her 30s with Graves' hyperthyroidism.

This clonotype was picked up many times. The chain couples TRBV6-1 to TRBJ2-5; 7 nucleotides agree with TRBD1. CDR1 is MNHNS and CDR2 is SASEGT in the germline V gene. Trimming at V came to 4 bases and at J to 5 bases, leaving 7 bases not matched to a gene. The CDR3 contains 14 residues. The CDR3, as DNA: TGTGCCAGCAGTGGTAGGGGGCAGTTGGAGACCCAGTACTTC. Translation: CASSGRGQLETQYF.

To note about this clonotype: One base away lies a much larger clone, so this may be a sequencing read error. The rearrangement links TRBV11-2 to TRBJ1-1; D is unresolved. CDR3 length: 14 residues. The V gene's germline CDR1 is SGHAT and CDR2 FQNNGV. The CDR3 loop reads CASSFDERNTEALF. For the CDR3, the DNA is TGTGCCAGCAGCTTCGACGAGAGAAACACTGAAGCTCTCTTT.

This clonotype was seen at least ten times. CDR3 sequence: CATSGSGTGQETQYF. CDR3 nucleotides: TGTGCCACCAGTGGTTCCGGGACAGGCCAAGAGACCCAGTACTTC. This chain links TRBV24-1 with TRBJ2-5; TRBD1 aligns across 8 bases. The CDR3 is 15 amino acids. Per germline, CDR1 KGHDR and CDR2 SFDVKD. Trimming cost V 5 bases and J 1 base; bases outside gene matches: 5.

The rearrangement joins TRBV6-1 to TRBJ1-6, with D perhaps matching TRBD1 (6 bases). Trimming stripped 8 bases from V and 3 bases from J, with 20 bases between. The CDR3 totals 17 residues. Germline CDR1 is MNHNS and CDR2 is SASEGT. The CDR3 sequence: CASGDRGTFRYNSPLHF. CDR3 sequence (DNA): TGTGCCAGCGGCGATAGGGGGACGTTCCGCTATAATTCACCCCTCCACTTT.

This clonotype showed up many times. The chain links TRBV11-2 to TRBJ1-2, with D possibly matching TRBD1 (5 bases). Trimming took 5 bases from V and 2 from J, leaving 9 bases between them. This CDR3 contains 13 residues. In germline, CDR1 is SGHAT, CDR2 FQNNGV. CDR3 protein: CASSPGPNYGYTF. In nucleotides, the CDR3 is TGTGCCAGCAGCCCGGGACCAAACTATGGCTACACCTTC.

In this sample, this clonotype turned up a few times. The chain couples TRBV20-1 to TRBJ2-2; 9 bases line up with TRBD2. The junction had 7 bases not matched to a gene; V was cut back by 2 bases and J by 3 bases. The CDR3 is made up of 16 amino acids. The V gene's germline CDR1 is DFQATT and CDR2 SNEGSKA (reference sequence). For the CDR3, the DNA is TGCAGTGCTAGATCTAAAACTAGCGGGTACACCGGGGAGCTGTTTTTT. It translates to CSARSKTSGYTGELFF.

This clonotype was seen many times. This rearrangement joins TRBV20-1 to TRBJ1-5, with a tentative D call TRBD1 (5 bases). Trimming took 4 bases from V and 4 from J, leaving 11 bases between them. The CDR3 totals 13 residues. Germline V gene sequence: CDR1 DFQATT, CDR2 SNEGSKA (reference sequence). Here the CDR3 DNA reads TGCAGTGCTACGGGACGGAGGAATCAGCCCCAGCATTTT. This codes for CSATGRRNQPQHF.

This clonotype was seen ten or more times. The chain recombines TRBV29-1 with TRBJ2-2, with a possible D match to TRBD2 (6 bases). CDR3 length: 15 amino acids. Deletions cut 4 bases from V and 4 bases from J, with 16 bases between. Germline CDR1 reads SQVTM; CDR2 reads ANQGSEA. The DNA of the CDR3 is TGCAGCGTTGGCGGGCGGGGAGGCCTCACCGGGGAGCTGTTTTTT. Its translation is CSVGGRGGLTGELFF.

This clonotype was seen repeatedly, ten times or more. The rearrangement uses TRBV28 and TRBJ1-4; D gene ambiguous. V lost 9 bases, J lost 6 bases, and 14 bases lay in between. The CDR3 contains 13 residues. Germline CDR1 MDHEN, CDR2 SYDVKM. This CDR3 is CASGVGRYEKLFF. For the CDR3, the DNA is TGTGCCAGTGGGGTCGGGCGCTATGAAAAACTGTTTTTT.

This clonotype has only a few counts. The gene calls are TRBV9 and TRBJ1-3; unclear D gene. Looked up from germline, CDR1 is SGDLS and CDR2 is YYNGEE. V was trimmed by 3 bases and J by 0 bases, leaving 7 bases between them. The CDR3 contains 14 residues. The CDR3 DNA is TGTGCCAGCAGCGATGCCAACTCTGGAAACACCATATATTTT. Encoded protein: CASSDANSGNTIYF.

This clonotype was picked up a small number of times. The V and J genes are TRBV19 and TRBJ1-1, with 7 bases matching TRBD1. Unmatched junction bases numbered 10, after V lost 8 bases and J lost 4 bases. CDR3 length: 14 residues. The germline V gene encodes CDR1 LNHDA and CDR2 SQIVND (reference sequence). In nucleotides, the CDR3 is TGTGCCAGTTCAAGACAGGGAAGGATCACTGAAGCTTTCTTT. It is translated as CASSRQGRITEAFF.

This clonotype showed up many times. The chain has TRBV12-3 or TRBV12-4 and TRBJ1-4; D unclear. Trimming shortened V by 0 bases and J by 8 bases, and 10 bases separated the two germline ends. The CDR3 extends over 14 amino acids. The CDR3 region has the DNA TGTGCCAGCAGTTTAGCCCTGGAGGGAGAAAAACTGTTTTTT. Amino acids: CASSLALEGEKLFF.

The V and J genes are TRBV28 and TRBJ2-1, with 11 bases aligning to TRBD2. The CDR3 runs 17 residues. The germline V gene encodes CDR1 MDHEN and CDR2 SYDVKM. V shed 1 base, J shed 4 bases, and the junction held 6 bases outside the gene matches. Here the CDR3 DNA reads TGTGCCAGCAGTTTATTCATGGGACTAGCGGTATACAATGAGCAGTTCTTC. Translation: CASSLFMGLAVYNEQFF.

There are many counts of this clonotype. CDR3 residues: CASSLVVAFF. CDR3 bases: TGTGCCAGCAGCTTAGTTGTGGCTTTCTTT. The rearrangement links TRBV7-2 to TRBJ1-1, with unresolved D. This CDR3 contains 10 residues. Trimming cost V 1 base and J 11 bases, with 5 bases left between them. Germline lookup yields CDR1 SGHTA and CDR2 FQGNSA.

V usage is TRBV2 and J usage is TRBJ2-5; 12 bases align to TRBD2. The CDR3 is 19 amino acids. Germline V gene data show CDR1 as SNHLY and CDR2 as FYNNEI. V shed 2 bases, J shed 5 bases, and the junction held 15 bases outside the gene matches. CDR3 bases: TGTGCCAGCAGTGAATCTAGCGGGAGGGCCAAGGTAGAGCCGGAGACCCAGTACTTC. Amino acid sequence: CASSESSGRAKVEPETQYF.

This clonotype has at least ten counts. The V call is TRBV7-2, the J call TRBJ2-1, with 10 bases lining up with TRBD1. The ends lost 9 bases at V and 4 bases at J; junction bases unmatched: 6. The CDR3 loop spans 14 amino acids. Germline CDR1 SGHTA, CDR2 FQGNSA. This CDR3 reads CASLRDRGYNEQFF. DNA of the CDR3: TGTGCCAGTCTCCGGGACAGGGGATACAATGAGCAGTTCTTC.

At least ten counts were recorded for this clonotype. The gene calls are TRBV12-3 or TRBV12-4 and TRBJ2-5, with a tentative D call TRBD2 (5 bases). The CDR3 contains 13 residues. V lost 3 bases and J 7 bases, leaving 12 bases between the germline ends. The CDR3, as DNA: TGTGCCAGCAGTTTCGGCGGGCAACGGACCCAGTACTTC. The encoded protein is CASSFGGQRTQYF.

This chain connects TRBV9 to TRBJ2-5; 14 bases align to TRBD2. Germline CDR1 SGDLS, CDR2 YYNGEE. J lost 5 bases, V lost 3 bases, and 3 bases had no gene match. The CDR3 is 15 residues long. CDR3 sequence: CASSGGTSGSETQYF. The DNA for the CDR3 is TGTGCCAGCAGCGGGGGGACTAGCGGGAGCGAGACCCAGTACTTC.

This clonotype was recorded at least ten times. The CDR3 loop is CASSLGTGSEKLFF. CDR3 nucleotide sequence: TGTGCCAGCAGTTTAGGGACAGGGAGTGAAAAACTGTTTTTT. The chain recombines TRBV28 with TRBJ1-4; 9 bases align to TRBD1. CDR3 length equals 14 residues. CDR1 and CDR2 (germline): MDHEN, SYDVKM. Unmatched junction bases numbered 2, after V lost 2 bases and J lost 7 bases.

This clonotype was picked up many times. The CDR3 spells CSVRSQRAYEQYF. CDR3 DNA sequence: TGCAGCGTTCGGTCCCAGCGGGCCTACGAGCAGTACTTC. V is TRBV29-1 and J is TRBJ2-7; a weak D match, TRBD2 (6 bases). CDR3 length equals 13 residues. Trimming shortened V by 5 bases and J by 2 bases, and 13 bases separated the two germline ends. Germline V gives CDR1 SQVTM, CDR2 ANQGSEA.

This clonotype came up a few times. The genes are TRBV6-6 and TRBJ1-5, with a weak D call TRBD1 (6 bases). V lost 0 bases and J 4 bases, leaving 13 bases between the germline ends. Per the germline V gene, CDR1 is MNHNY and CDR2 is SVGAGI (reference sequence). The CDR3 is 16 residues long. The DNA of the CDR3 is TGTGCCAGCAGTTACTCGAGCAGGGGAGGGAATCAGCCCCAGCATTTT. Protein: CASSYSSRGGNQPQHF.

This clonotype was seen many times. V is TRBV6-1 and J is TRBJ1-1, with TRBD1 as a possible D gene (6 bases). Trimming took 0 bases from V and 0 from J, leaving 14 bases between them. This CDR3 is 17 amino acids long. Germline CDR1 reads MNHNS; CDR2 reads SASEGT. CDR3 residues: CASSEALDSFMNTEAFF. The CDR3 region has the DNA TGTGCCAGCAGTGAAGCGCTGGACAGCTTTATGAACACTGAAGCTTTCTTT.